This TCR beta chain originates from a study of cytomegalovirus exposure and HLA in healthy donors. Findings and limits, study-wide: Under in vitro conditions, three CMV-associated chains were confirmed as specific for CMV antigens. The study labeled 150 or so TCR beta chains cytomegalovirus-associated.

PCR used 60 Vbeta primers and 13 Jbeta primers. The table came from immunoSEQ multiplex PCR; TCRdb's copy has only in-frame clones and leaves some out. This sample has around 180,000 clones, with under 90% found just once. The CDR3 covers 14 residues. Trimming took 7 bases from V and 5 from J, leaving 14 bases between them. Looked up from germline, CDR1 is SGHTA and CDR2 is FQGTGA. Comments on this clone: Antigen specificity is unknown.

This clonotype was sampled from a man between 25 and 39 years old in good health and CMV-seropositive. The sample comprised PBMCs. V gene TRBV7-3 combines with J gene TRBJ2-2; possibly TRBD2 for D (6 bases). CDR3 nucleotide sequence: TGTGCCAGCACCCAGAATGGGGGGACCGGGGAGCTGTTTTTT. It translates to CASTQNGGTGELFF.